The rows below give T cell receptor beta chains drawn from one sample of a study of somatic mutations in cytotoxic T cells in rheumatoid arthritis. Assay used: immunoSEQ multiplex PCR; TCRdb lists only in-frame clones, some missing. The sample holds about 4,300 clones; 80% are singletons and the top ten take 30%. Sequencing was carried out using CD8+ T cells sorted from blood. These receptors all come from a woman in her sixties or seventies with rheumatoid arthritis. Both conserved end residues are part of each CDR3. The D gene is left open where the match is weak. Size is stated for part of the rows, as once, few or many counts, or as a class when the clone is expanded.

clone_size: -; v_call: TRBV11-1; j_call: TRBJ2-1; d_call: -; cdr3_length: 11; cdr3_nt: TGTGCCAGCAGCTTAGCGGGGGGGCAGTTCTTC; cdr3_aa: CASSLAGGQFF
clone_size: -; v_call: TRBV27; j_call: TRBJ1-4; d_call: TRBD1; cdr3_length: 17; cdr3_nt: TGTGCCAGCAGACCCATTCGCCCTGGGACAGGGTACGAAAAACTGTTTTTT; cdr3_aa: CASRPIRPGTGYEKLFF
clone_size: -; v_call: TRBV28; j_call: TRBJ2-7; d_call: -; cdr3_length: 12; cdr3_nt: TGTGCCAGCAGTTTCCTAGGCTACGAGCAGTACTTC; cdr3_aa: CASSFLGYEQYF
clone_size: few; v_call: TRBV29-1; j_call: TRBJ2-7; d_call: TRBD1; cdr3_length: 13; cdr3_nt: TGCAGCGTTGAATACGAGACAGGGAGTGAGCAGTACTTC; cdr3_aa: CSVEYETGSEQYF
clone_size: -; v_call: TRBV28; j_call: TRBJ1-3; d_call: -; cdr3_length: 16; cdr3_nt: TGTGCCAGCAGTTTACCCCTGCAGGGGCTAGAAAACACCATATATTTT; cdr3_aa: CASSLPLQGLENTIYF
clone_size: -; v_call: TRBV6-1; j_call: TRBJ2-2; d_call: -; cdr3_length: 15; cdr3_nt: TGTGCCAGCAGTGAAAAGTCAGCGAACACCGGGGAGCTGTTTTTT; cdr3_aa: CASSEKSANTGELFF
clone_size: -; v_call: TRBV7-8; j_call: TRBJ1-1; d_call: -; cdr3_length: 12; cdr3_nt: TGTGCCAGCAGCCTAGGACACCGTGAAGCTTTCTTT; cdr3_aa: CASSLGHREAFF
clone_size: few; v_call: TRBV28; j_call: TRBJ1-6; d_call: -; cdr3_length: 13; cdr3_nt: TGTGCCAGCAGCGGGGTAACAAATTCACCCCTCCACTTT; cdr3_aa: CASSGVTNSPLHF
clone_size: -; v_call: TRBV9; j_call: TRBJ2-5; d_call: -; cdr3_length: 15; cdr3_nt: TGTGCCAGCAGCCCCGGAAACGGCAGGGGAGAGACCCAGTACTTC; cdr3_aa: CASSPGNGRGETQYF
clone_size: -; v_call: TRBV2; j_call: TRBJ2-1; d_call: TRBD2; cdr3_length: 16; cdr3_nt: TGTGCCAGCAGTGCACTACTAGCGGGAGGATACAATGAGCAGTTCTTC; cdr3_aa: CASSALLAGGYNEQFF
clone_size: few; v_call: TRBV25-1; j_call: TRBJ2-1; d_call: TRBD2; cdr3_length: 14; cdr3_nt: TGTGCCAGCAGCCTAGCGGGGGCATGGAATGAGCAGTTCTTC; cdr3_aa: CASSLAGAWNEQFF
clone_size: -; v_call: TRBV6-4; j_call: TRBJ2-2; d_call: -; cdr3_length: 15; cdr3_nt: TGTGCCAGCAGTGACTCGGAGGGGAACACCGGGGAGCTGTTTTTT; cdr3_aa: CASSDSEGNTGELFF
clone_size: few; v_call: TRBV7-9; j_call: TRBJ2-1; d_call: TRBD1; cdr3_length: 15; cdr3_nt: TGTGCCAGCAGCTTAACACAGGGGATTAGGAATGAGCAGTTCTTC; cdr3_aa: CASSLTQGIRNEQFF
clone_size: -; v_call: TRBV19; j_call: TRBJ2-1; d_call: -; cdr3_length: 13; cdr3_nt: TGTGCCAGCCATTCGGGGGACCGCAATGAGCAGTTCTTC; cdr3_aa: CASHSGDRNEQFF
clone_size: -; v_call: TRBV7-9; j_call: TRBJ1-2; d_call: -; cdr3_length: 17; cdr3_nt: TGTGCCAGTAGCGGGCAGGGATACCATGGAAAGATCTATGGCTACACCTTC; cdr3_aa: CASSGQGYHGKIYGYTF
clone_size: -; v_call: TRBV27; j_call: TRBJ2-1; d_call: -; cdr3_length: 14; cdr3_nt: TGTGCCAGCAGTTTGACAGGCCTCTACAATGAGCAGTTCTTC; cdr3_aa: CASSLTGLYNEQFF
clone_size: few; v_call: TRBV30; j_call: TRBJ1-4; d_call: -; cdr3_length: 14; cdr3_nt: TGTGCCTGGAAGGAGGGTGGCTCCGATGAAAAACTGTTTTTT; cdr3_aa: CAWKEGGSDEKLFF
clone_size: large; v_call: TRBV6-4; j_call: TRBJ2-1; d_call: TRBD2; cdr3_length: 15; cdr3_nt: TGTGCCAGCAGCCGACTAGCGGACCCCTACAATGAGCAGTTCTTC; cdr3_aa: CASSRLADPYNEQFF
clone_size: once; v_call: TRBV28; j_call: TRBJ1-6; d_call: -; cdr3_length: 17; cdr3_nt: TGTGCCAGCAGTCTCTTAGGAGGGGGGGAAGATAATTCACCCCTCCACTTT; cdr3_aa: CASSLLGGGEDNSPLHF
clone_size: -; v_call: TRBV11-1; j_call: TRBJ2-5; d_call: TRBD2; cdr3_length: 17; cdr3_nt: TGTGCCAGCAGCTTAGCGGCGAGCGGGGGGGCCCAAGAGACCCAGTACTTC; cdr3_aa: CASSLAASGGAQETQYF
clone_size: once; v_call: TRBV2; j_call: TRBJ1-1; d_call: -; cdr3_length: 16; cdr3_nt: TGTGCCAGCAGTGAATCAGCAGGCACACAGTCGGCTGAAGCTTTCTTT; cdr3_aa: CASSESAGTQSAEAFF
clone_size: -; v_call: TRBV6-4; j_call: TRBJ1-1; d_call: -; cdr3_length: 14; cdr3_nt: TGTGCCAGCAGTAGCGGGGCAGTGAACACTGAAGCTTTCTTT; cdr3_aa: CASSSGAVNTEAFF